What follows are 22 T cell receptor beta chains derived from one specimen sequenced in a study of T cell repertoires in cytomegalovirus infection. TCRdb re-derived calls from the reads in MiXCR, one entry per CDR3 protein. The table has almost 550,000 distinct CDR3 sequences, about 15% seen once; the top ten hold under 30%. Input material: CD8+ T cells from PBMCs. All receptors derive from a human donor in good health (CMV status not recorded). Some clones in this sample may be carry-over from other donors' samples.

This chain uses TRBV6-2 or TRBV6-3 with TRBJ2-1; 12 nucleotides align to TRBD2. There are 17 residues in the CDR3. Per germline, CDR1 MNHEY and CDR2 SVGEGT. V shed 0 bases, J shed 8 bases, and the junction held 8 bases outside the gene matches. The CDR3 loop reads CASSYSGLAGLTYEQFF. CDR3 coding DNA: TGTGCCAGCAGTTACTCTGGACTAGCGGGATTGACCTATGAGCAGTTCTTC.

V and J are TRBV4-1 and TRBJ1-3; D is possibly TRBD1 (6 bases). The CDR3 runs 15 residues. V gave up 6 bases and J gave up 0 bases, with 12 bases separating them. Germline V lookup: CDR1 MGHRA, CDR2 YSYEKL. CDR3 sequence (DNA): TGCGCCAGCAGGGACCAGGGGAGCTCTGGAAACACCATATATTTT. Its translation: CASRDQGSSGNTIYF.

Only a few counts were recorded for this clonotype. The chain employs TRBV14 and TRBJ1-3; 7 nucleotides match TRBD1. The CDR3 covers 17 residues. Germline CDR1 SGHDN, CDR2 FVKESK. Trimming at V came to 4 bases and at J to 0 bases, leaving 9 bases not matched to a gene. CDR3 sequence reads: CASSRSTGDLSGNTIYF. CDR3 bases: TGTGCCAGCAGCCGATCTACAGGGGACCTCTCTGGAAACACCATATATTTT.

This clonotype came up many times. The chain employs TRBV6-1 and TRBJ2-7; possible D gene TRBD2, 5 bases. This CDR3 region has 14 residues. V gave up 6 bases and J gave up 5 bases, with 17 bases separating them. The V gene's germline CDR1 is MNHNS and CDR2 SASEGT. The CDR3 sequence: CASRTWRSPDEQYF. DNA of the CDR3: TGTGCCAGCAGGACCTGGAGGTCCCCGGACGAGCAGTACTTC.

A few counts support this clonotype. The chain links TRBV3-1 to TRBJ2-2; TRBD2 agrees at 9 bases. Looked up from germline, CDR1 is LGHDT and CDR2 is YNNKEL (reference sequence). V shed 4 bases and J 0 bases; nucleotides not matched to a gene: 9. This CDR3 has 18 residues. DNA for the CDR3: TGTGCCAGCAGCCCTCGTCGTAGCGGGGGAGCGAACACCGGGGAGCTGTTTTTT. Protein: CASSPRRSGGANTGELFF.

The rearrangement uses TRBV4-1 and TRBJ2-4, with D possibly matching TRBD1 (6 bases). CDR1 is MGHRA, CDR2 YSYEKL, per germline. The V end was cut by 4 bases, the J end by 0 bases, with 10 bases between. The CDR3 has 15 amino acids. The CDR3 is CASSPRDIAKNIQYF. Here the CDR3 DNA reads TGCGCCAGCAGCCCCCGGGACATAGCCAAAAACATTCAGTACTTC.

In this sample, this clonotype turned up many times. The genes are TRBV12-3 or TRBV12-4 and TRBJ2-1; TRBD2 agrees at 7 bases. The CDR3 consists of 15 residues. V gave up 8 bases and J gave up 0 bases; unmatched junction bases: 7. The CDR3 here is CASPPPGGSYNEQFF. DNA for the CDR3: TGTGCCAGCCCACCCCCGGGAGGCTCCTACAATGAGCAGTTCTTC.

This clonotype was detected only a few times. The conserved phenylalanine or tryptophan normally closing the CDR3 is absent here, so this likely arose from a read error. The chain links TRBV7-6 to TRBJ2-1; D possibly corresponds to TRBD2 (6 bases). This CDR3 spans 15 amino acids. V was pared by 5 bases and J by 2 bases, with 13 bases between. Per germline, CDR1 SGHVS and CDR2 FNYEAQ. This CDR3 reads CASSPGTATYNEQFL. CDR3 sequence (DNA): TGTGCCAGCAGCCCAGGGACTGCTACCTACAATGAGCAGTTCTTA.

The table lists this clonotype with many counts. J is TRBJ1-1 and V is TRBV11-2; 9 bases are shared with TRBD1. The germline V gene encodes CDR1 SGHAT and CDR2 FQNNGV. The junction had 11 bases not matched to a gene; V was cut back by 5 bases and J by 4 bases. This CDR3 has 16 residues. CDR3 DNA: TGTGCCAGCAGCCCGTGGGACAGGGTAGTGGGCACTGAAGCTTTCTTT. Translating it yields CASSPWDRVVGTEAFF.

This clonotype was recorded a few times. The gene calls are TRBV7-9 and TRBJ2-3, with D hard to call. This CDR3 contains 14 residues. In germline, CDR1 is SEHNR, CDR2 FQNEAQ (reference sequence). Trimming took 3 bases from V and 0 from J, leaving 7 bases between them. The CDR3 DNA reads TGTGCCAGCAGCTTCTTGCGGAGCACAGATACGCAGTATTTT. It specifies CASSFLRSTDTQYF. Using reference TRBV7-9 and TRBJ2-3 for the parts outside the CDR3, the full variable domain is DTGVSQNPRHKITKRGQNVTFRCDPISEHNRLYWYRQTLGQGPEFLTYFQNEAQLEKSRLLSDRFSAERPKGSFSTLEIQRTEQGDSAMYLCASSFLRSTDTQYFGPGTRLTVL.

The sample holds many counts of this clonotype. The CDR3 DNA sequence: TGTGCCAGCAGCGTAGATGGGGGGAATCAGCCCCAGCATTTT. The encoded protein is CASSVDGGNQPQHF. The chain carries TRBV9 and TRBJ1-5, with D perhaps TRBD1 (5 bases). From germline, CDR1 is SGDLS and CDR2 YYNGEE. The CDR3 is 14 amino acids. V was trimmed by 0 bases and J by 4 bases, leaving 8 bases between them.

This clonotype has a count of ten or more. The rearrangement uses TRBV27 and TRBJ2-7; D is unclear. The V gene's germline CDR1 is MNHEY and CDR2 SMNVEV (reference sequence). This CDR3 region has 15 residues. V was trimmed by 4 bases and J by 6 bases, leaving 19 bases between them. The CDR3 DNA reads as TGTGCCAGCAGTTCTTCCTCGCGAGAGTCGTCCGAGCAGTACTTC. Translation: CASSSSSRESSEQYF.

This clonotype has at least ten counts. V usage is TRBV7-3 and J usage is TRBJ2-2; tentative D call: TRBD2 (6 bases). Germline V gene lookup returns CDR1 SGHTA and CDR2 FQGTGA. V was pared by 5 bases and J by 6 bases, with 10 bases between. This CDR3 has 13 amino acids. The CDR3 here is CASSHGGAGELFF. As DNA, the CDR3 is TGTGCCAGCAGCCACGGAGGGGCCGGGGAGCTGTTTTTT.

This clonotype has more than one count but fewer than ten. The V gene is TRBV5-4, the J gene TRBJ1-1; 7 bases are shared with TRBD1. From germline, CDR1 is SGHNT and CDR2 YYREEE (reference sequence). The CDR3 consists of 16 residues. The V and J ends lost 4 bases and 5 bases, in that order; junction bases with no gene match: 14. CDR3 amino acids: CASSLGTEAKGTEAFF. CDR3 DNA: TGTGCCAGCAGCCTGGGGACAGAAGCGAAGGGGACTGAAGCTTTCTTT.

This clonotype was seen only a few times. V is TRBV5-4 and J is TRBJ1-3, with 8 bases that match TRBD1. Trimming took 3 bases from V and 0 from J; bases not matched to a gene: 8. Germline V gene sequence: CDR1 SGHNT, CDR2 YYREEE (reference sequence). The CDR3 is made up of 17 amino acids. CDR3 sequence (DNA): TGTGCCAGCAGCTCCCCCGGGACAGGATACTCTGGAAACACCATATATTTT. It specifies CASSSPGTGYSGNTIYF.

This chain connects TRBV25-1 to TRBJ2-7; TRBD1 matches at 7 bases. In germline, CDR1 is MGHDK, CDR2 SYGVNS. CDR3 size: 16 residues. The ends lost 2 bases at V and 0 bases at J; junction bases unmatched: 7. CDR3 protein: CASSEDGQGVSYEQYF. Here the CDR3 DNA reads TGTGCCAGCAGTGAAGACGGGCAGGGGGTCTCCTACGAGCAGTACTTC.

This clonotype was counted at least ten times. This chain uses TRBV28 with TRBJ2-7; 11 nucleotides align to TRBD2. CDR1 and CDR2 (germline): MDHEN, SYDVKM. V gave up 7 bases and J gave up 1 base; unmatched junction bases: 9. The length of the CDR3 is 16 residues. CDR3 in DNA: TGTGCCAGCAACCTACCCACTAGCGGGAGTTCCTACGAGCAGTACTTC. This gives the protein CASNLPTSGSSYEQYF.

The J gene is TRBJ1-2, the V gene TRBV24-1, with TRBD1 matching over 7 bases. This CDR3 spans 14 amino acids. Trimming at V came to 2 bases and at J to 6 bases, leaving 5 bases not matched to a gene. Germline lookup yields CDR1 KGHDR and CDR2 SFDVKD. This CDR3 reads CATSDSTGRNGYTF. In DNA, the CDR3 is TGTGCCACCAGTGATTCGACAGGGCGGAATGGCTACACCTTC.

The CDR3 reads CASSGVPPGTGTFGYTF. Here the CDR3 DNA reads TGTGCCAGCAGTGGAGTCCCGCCCGGGACAGGGACTTTTGGCTACACCTTC. The rearrangement uses TRBV25-1 and TRBJ1-2; TRBD1 aligns across 9 bases. Per the germline V gene, CDR1 is MGHDK and CDR2 is SYGVNS. This CDR3 contains 17 residues. V shed 4 bases and J 7 bases; nucleotides not matched to a gene: 16.

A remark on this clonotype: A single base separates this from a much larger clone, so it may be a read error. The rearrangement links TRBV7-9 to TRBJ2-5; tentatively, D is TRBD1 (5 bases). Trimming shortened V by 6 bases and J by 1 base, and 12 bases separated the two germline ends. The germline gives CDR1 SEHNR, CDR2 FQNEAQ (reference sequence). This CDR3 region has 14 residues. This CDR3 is CASRQGVPQETQYF. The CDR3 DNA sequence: TGTGCCAGCAGGCAGGGCGTTCCCCAAGAGACCCAGTACTTC.

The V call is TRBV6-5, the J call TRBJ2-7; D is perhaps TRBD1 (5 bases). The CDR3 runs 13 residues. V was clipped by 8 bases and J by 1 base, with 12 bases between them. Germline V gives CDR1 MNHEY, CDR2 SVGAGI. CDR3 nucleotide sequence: TGTGCCAGCGGATCGACAGATTCCTACGAGCAGTACTTC. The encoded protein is CASGSTDSYEQYF.

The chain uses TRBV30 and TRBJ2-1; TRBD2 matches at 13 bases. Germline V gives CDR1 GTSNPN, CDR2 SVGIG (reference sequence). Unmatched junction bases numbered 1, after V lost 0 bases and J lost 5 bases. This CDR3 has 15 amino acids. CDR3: CAWSVLAGGNNEQFF. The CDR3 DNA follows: TGTGCCTGGAGTGTACTAGCGGGAGGGAACAATGAGCAGTTCTTC.